Shown below are 20 T cell receptor beta chains from a single sample sequenced in a study of blood T cells in healthy people across ages. Sample-barcoded 5' priming and a J-beta primer mix drove a second PCR of roughly 7 to 11 cycles. Each CDR3 protein gets one entry after TCRdb re-called the 5' RACE reads with MiXCR. The sample yields approximately 1.5 million distinct CDR3 sequences, roughly 32% seen once. The specimen was blood. The receptors originated from a woman in her thirties in good health.

This clonotype has more than one count but fewer than ten. The chain combines TRBV20-1 with TRBJ2-7; TRBD2 matches at 7 bases. CDR3 length: 14 residues. The ends lost 6 bases at V and 0 bases at J; junction bases unmatched: 8. Germline CDR1 is DFQATT and CDR2 is SNEGSKA (reference sequence). In DNA form, the CDR3 reads TGCAGTGCCAAGATGTTAGCGGGCTCCTACGAGCAGTACTTC. It translates to CSAKMLAGSYEQYF.

This clonotype was found many times. One end of the junction does not line up with germline, which may come from a read error. This chain uses TRBV5-1 with TRBJ2-5, with D unresolved. CDR3 length equals 13 residues. Germline CDR1 and CDR2: SGHRS and YFSETQ. The CDR3 bases are TGTGCCAGCAGCCTCCGACCGGGTGAGACCCAGTACTTC. It encodes CASSLRPGETQYF.

The J gene is TRBJ2-1, the V gene TRBV5-1, with no clear D. The CDR3 runs to 13 residues. CDR1 and CDR2 (germline): SGHRS, YFSETQ. V shed 2 bases and J shed 6 bases, with 9 bases lying between them. The CDR3 DNA reads TGCGCCAGCAGCTTCTTGTCGAGCAATGAGCAGTTCTTC. This translates into CASSFLSSNEQFF. Based on the CDR3 plus reference TRBV5-1 and TRBJ2-1, the full variable domain is KAGVTQTPRYLIKTRGQQVTLSCSPISGHRSVSWYQQTPGQGLQFLFEYFSETQRNKGNFPGRFSGRQFSNSRSEMNVSTLELGDSALYLCASSFLSSNEQFFGPGTRLTVL.

The V gene is TRBV20-1, the J gene TRBJ2-5, with TRBD2 identical over 8 bases. The J call may not be correct, given that the DNA end is closer to TRBJ2-7. There are 14 residues in the CDR3. The germline CDR1 and CDR2 sequences are DFQATT and SNEGSKA (reference sequence). The CDR3 protein is CSAREERESYEQYF. The CDR3, as DNA: TGCAGTGCTAGAGAGGAGCGGGAGAGCTACGAGCAGTACTTC.

V usage is TRBV5-6 and J usage is TRBJ1-4, with 7 nucleotides matching TRBD1. With 0 bases clipped from V and 8 bases from J, the junction kept 7 bases outside the gene matches. This CDR3 has 15 residues. CDR1 is SGHDT, CDR2 YYEEEE, per germline. CDR3 amino acids: CASSLDRGRKEKLFF. CDR3 DNA sequence: TGTGCCAGCAGCTTGGATAGGGGGCGAAAGGAAAAACTGTTTTTT.

This clonotype was detected only once. The junction departs from the called germline gene at one end, perhaps through a read error. V gene TRBV15 combines with J gene TRBJ2-2, with unresolved D. The CDR3 is 16 amino acids. CDR1 LNHNV and CDR2 YYDKDF come from the germline V gene (reference sequence). CDR3 region: CAASRDINGPTGELFF. CDR3 sequence (DNA): TGTGCCGCCAGCAGAGATATCAACGGGCCGACCGGGGAGCTGTTTTTT.

The gene calls are TRBV20-1 and TRBJ2-5; possible D gene TRBD2, 7 bases. CDR3 length equals 15 residues. With 1 base removed from V and 2 bases from J, the gap between germline ends came to 14 bases. The germline CDR1 and CDR2 sequences are DFQATT and SNEGSKA (reference sequence). CDR3 coding DNA: TGCAGTGCTAGAGCCGGGCGGGGGACACAAGAGACCCAGTACTTC. Its translation: CSARAGRGTQETQYF.

The CDR3 loop is CASSLWQDPLGDTEAFF. In DNA, the CDR3 is TGTGCCAGCAGCTTATGGCAGGACCCACTGGGGGACACTGAAGCTTTCTTT. This sequence joins TRBV7-8 and TRBJ1-1; D is possibly TRBD1 (5 bases). Germline V lookup: CDR1 SGHVS, CDR2 FQNEAQ. The CDR3 sequence is 17 residues long. The V end was cut by 2 bases, the J end by 3 bases, with 19 bases between.

As regards this clonotype: A junction boundary mismatches the germline segment, possibly from a read error. This sequence joins TRBV5-1 and TRBJ1-5; D unclear. There are 13 residues in the CDR3. Germline V gene lookup returns CDR1 SGHRS and CDR2 YFSETQ. The CDR3 DNA sequence: TGCGCCAGCGGCTTGGCGGGAAGTGGGCCCCAGCATTTT. Protein: CASGLAGSGPQHF. Variable domain in full (rest from reference TRBV5-1 and TRBJ1-5): KAGVTQTPRYLIKTRGQQVTLSCSPISGHRSVSWYQQTPGQGLQFLFEYFSETQRNKGNFPGRFSGRQFSNSRSEMNVSTLELGDSALYLCASGLAGSGPQHFGDGTRLSIL.

This clonotype turned up a few times. This chain links TRBV20-1 with TRBJ2-1, with TRBD1 matching 10 bases. Germline CDR1 is DFQATT and CDR2 is SNEGSKA (reference sequence). Trimming cost V 6 bases and J 2 bases; bases outside gene matches: 7. The CDR3 has 15 amino acids. In nucleotides, the CDR3 is TGCAGTGCCCGGACAGGGGGGTTGCCCTACAATGAGCAGTTCTTC. Translation gives CSARTGGLPYNEQFF.

This chain joins TRBV5-1 and TRBJ1-2; D is unclear. Trimming took 4 bases from V and 0 from J, leaving 13 bases between them. There are 15 residues in the CDR3. The germline V gene has CDR1 SGHRS and CDR2 YFSETQ. CDR3 protein: CASSPRTLANYGYTF. As DNA, the CDR3 is TGCGCCAGCAGCCCCCGGACCTTAGCTAACTATGGCTACACCTTC.

Details on this clonotype: The junction does not match germline at one end; this may be a read error. CDR3 in DNA: TGTGCCAGCAGCTCCGACGGGGCGGCGAATCGGCCCCAGCATTTT. It codes for CASSSDGAANRPQHF. The chain joins TRBV7-9 to TRBJ1-5; D is perhaps TRBD1 (5 bases). In germline, CDR1 is SEHNR, CDR2 FQNEAQ (reference sequence). The CDR3 consists of 15 residues.

This clonotype was recorded many times. The J gene is TRBJ1-2, the V gene TRBV20-1, with 8 bases aligning to TRBD1. Per germline, CDR1 DFQATT and CDR2 SNEGSKA (reference sequence). V lost 5 bases and J lost 4; bases outside the gene matches: 9. The CDR3 spans 14 residues. The CDR3 bases are TGCAGTGCTGATGTCCAGGGGGCTAGCTATGGCTACACCTTC. It is translated as CSADVQGASYGYTF.

As concerns this clonotype: Relative to the germline gene, one junction end is altered; a read error may explain this. This chain links TRBV19 with TRBJ1-1, with D perhaps matching TRBD1 (5 bases). Germline CDR1 and CDR2: LNHDA and SQIVND (reference sequence). The CDR3 sequence is 13 residues long. As DNA, the CDR3 is TGCGCCAGTATGACTTGGGGGTACACTGAAGCTTTCTTT. This sequence encodes CASMTWGYTEAFF.

The rearrangement links TRBV28 to TRBJ1-2; D gene unclear. Germline assignment: CDR1 MDHEN and CDR2 SYDVKM. Trimming pared 6 bases from V and 5 bases from J, leaving 13 bases between. CDR3 size: 13 residues. CDR3 nucleotides: TGTGCCAGCAGAAGCGGACGGGAATATGGCTACACCTTC. This encodes CASRSGREYGYTF.

This clonotype was counted a single time. The chain uses TRBV7-9 and TRBJ2-6; 7 nucleotides align to TRBD2. The germline V gene has CDR1 SEHNR and CDR2 FQNEAQ (reference sequence). V was clipped by 8 bases and J by 2 bases; unmatched bases: 6. The CDR3 extends over 15 amino acids. The CDR3 nucleotides read TGTGCCAGCCCCGTCGCGGGGGCTGGGGCCAACGTCCTGACTTTC. It encodes CASPVAGAGANVLTF. Filled out from reference TRBV7-9 and TRBJ2-6, the complete variable domain reads DTGVSQNPRHKITKRGQNVTFRCDPISEHNRLYWYRQTLGQGPEFLTYFQNEAQLEKSRLLSDRFSAERPKGSFSTLEIQRTEQGDSAMYLCASPVAGAGANVLTFGAGSRLTVL.

This chain uses TRBV7-9 with TRBJ1-1, with 12 bases fitting TRBD1. CDR3 size: 16 residues. The germline V gene has CDR1 SEHNR and CDR2 FQNEAQ (reference sequence). With 5 bases clipped from V and 3 bases from J, the junction kept 7 bases outside the gene matches. This CDR3 reads CASSARDRGPDTEAFF. DNA for the CDR3: TGTGCCAGCAGCGCCCGGGACAGGGGGCCTGACACTGAAGCTTTCTTT.

The rearrangement links TRBV6-6 to TRBJ2-3; 12 positions agree with TRBD2. V was clipped by 2 bases and J by 6 bases; unmatched bases: 6. CDR1 and CDR2 (germline): MNHNY, SVGAGI (reference sequence). This CDR3 is built from 16 residues. CDR3 DNA: TGTGCCAGCAGTTACGGCCTAGCGGGGGGGGAGGATACGCAGTATTTT. Translation gives CASSYGLAGGEDTQYF.

Regarding this clonotype: An end of the junction does not agree with germline; a read error may underlie this. V and J are TRBV7-9 and TRBJ1-6; 8 bases map to TRBD1. Germline-derived CDR1 and CDR2 are SEHNR and FQNEAQ (reference sequence). This CDR3 is built from 14 residues. This chain's CDR3 is CTSSLTGAKSPLHF. The DNA for the CDR3 is TGTACCAGCAGCTTGACAGGGGCGAAGTCACCCCTCCACTTT. The entire variable domain, with the rest obtained from reference TRBV7-9 and TRBJ1-6, is as follows: DTGVSQNPRHKITKRGQNVTFRCDPISEHNRLYWYRQTLGQGPEFLTYFQNEAQLEKSRLLSDRFSAERPKGSFSTLEIQRTEQGDSAMYLCTSSLTGAKSPLHFGNGTRLTVT.

This clonotype was detected a few times. The junction differs from germline at one of its ends, possibly a read error. The rearrangement uses TRBV20-1 and TRBJ2-1; D uncertain. The CDR3 is made up of 11 amino acids. CDR1 and CDR2 from the germline V gene are DFQATT and SNEGSKA (reference sequence). The DNA of the CDR3 is TGCAGGGCTAGAGATAGTAATGAGCAGTTCTTC. The encoded protein is CRARDSNEQFF.